The 15 T cell receptor beta chains given below trace back to one sample, sequenced in a study of T-cell reconstitution after alpha-beta-depleted transplantation in children. Unique molecular identifiers were built into the TCRbeta library. TCRdb redid the calling of the PCR reads with MiXCR, one entry per CDR3 protein. Of some 300,000 distinct CDR3 sequences in the sample, roughly 9.1% were seen once. Sequenced material: PBMCs, taken before TCRalphabeta/CD19-depleted stem cell transplant. The receptors derive from a boy younger than two with acute myeloid leukemia, due to receive a stem cell transplant.

Ten or more counts support this clonotype. The V gene is TRBV5-1, the J gene TRBJ2-2; the D call may be TRBD1 or TRBD2 (6 bases each). The CDR3 contains 16 residues. Germline CDR1 SGHRS, CDR2 YFSETQ. V was trimmed by 4 bases and J by 2 bases, leaving 15 bases between them. The DNA of the CDR3 is TGCGCCAGCAGCGTACTCGGGGGCCCAAACACCGGGGAGCTGTTTTTT. The encoded protein is CASSVLGGPNTGELFF.

In this sample, this clonotype turned up many times. The chain employs TRBV10-3 and TRBJ2-6; D might be TRBD2 (6 bases). The ends were cut back, 0 bases at V and 2 bases at J, with 14 bases in the middle. CDR1 and CDR2 (germline): ENHRY, SYGVKD. This CDR3 is built from 18 residues. The CDR3 here is CAISESGKSGAGANVLTF. The DNA of the CDR3 is TGTGCCATCAGTGAGTCGGGGAAGTCGGGGGCTGGGGCCAACGTCCTGACTTTC.

This clonotype came up many times. This chain joins TRBV12-3 or TRBV12-4 and TRBJ2-5, with 9 bases matching TRBD1. The ends lost 6 bases at V and 4 bases at J; junction bases unmatched: 6. This CDR3 comprises 14 residues. The CDR3, as DNA: TGTGCCAGCAGGTTGGGACAGGGTGGAGAGACCCAGTACTTC. Translated, it gives CASRLGQGGETQYF.

On this clonotype itself: A single base separates this from a much larger clone, so it may be a read error. The chain has TRBV7-9 and TRBJ2-7; 8 nucleotides align to TRBD2. The germline gives CDR1 SEHNR, CDR2 FQNEAQ (reference sequence). The CDR3 is 17 residues long. The CDR3 region has the DNA TGTGCCAGCAGCTTTGGATTTACTAGCGGATCTTCCTACAAGCAGTACTTC. It encodes CASSFGFTSGSSYKQYF. Variable domain in full (rest from reference TRBV7-9 and TRBJ2-7): DTGVSQNPRHKITKRGQNVTFRCDPISEHNRLYWYRQTLGQGPEFLTYFQNEAQLEKSRLLSDRFSAERPKGSFSTLEIQRTEQGDSAMYLCASSFGFTSGSSYKQYFGPGTRLTVT.

This clonotype showed up many times. This chain joins TRBV5-1 and TRBJ2-3; perhaps TRBD1 as D (5 bases). Per the germline V gene, CDR1 is SGHRS and CDR2 is YFSETQ. This CDR3 has 14 residues. V dropped 1 base and J dropped 3 bases, with 9 bases sitting between them. The CDR3 DNA sequence: TGCGCCAGCAGCTTGCTGGGGCGGACAGATACGCAGTATTTT. It translates to CASSLLGRTDTQYF.

This clonotype turned up a few times. The V call is TRBV20-1, the J call TRBJ2-7; 7 bases align to TRBD1. CDR1 and CDR2 from the germline V gene are DFQATT and SNEGSKA (reference sequence). Trimming removed 6 bases from V and 3 bases from J; junction bases left unmatched: 8. The CDR3 extends over 13 amino acids. Here the CDR3 reads CSAKQGNGYEQYF. The CDR3 nucleotides read TGCAGTGCCAAACAGGGGAACGGCTACGAGCAGTACTTC.

This clonotype was counted a few times. The J gene is TRBJ2-1, the V gene TRBV20-1; D possibly corresponds to TRBD1 (7 bases). Between the trimmed V and J ends, which lost 3 bases and 8 bases, there was a span of 17 bases. Germline CDR1 and CDR2: DFQATT and SNEGSKA (reference sequence). This CDR3 has 14 amino acids. CDR3: CSAREEGARDEQFF. CDR3 nucleotides: TGCAGTGCTAGGGAGGAGGGGGCCAGAGATGAGCAGTTCTTC.

As for this clonotype: A read error may account for a junction end that differs from germline. The gene calls are TRBV27 and TRBJ2-3; no clear D. CDR3 length: 17 amino acids. Germline CDR1 MNHEY, CDR2 SMNVEV (reference sequence). The CDR3 spells CASSFLPPRSSIDTQYF. The CDR3 nucleotides are TGTGCCAGCAGTTTTCTTCCCCCCCGCAGCAGCATAGATACGCAGTATTTT.

This clonotype was recorded at least ten times. This chain uses TRBV28 with TRBJ2-5; 9 nucleotides line up with TRBD1. Germline loops: CDR1 MDHEN, CDR2 SYDVKM. Germline trimming cut 5 bases from V and 3 bases from J; bases unmatched to any gene: 4. The CDR3 runs 14 residues. The CDR3: CASSTTGGEETQYF. The CDR3 nucleotides are TGTGCCAGCAGTACCACAGGGGGCGAAGAGACCCAGTACTTC.

This clonotype was counted ten times or more. The genes are TRBV20-1 and TRBJ2-7; no reliable D call. The CDR3 length is 15 residues. From germline, CDR1 is DFQATT and CDR2 SNEGSKA (reference sequence). The V and J ends lost 5 bases and 0 bases respectively, with 17 bases between them. CDR3 region: CSAPRNYYGSYEQYF. In nucleotides, the CDR3 is TGCAGTGCTCCCCGCAACTATTACGGCTCCTACGAGCAGTACTTC.

This clonotype was picked up many times. The J gene is TRBJ1-1, the V gene TRBV7-3; a possible D gene is TRBD1 (6 bases). Trimming removed 5 bases from V and 1 base from J, with 14 bases in between. Germline loops: CDR1 SGHTA, CDR2 FQGTGA. CDR3 length: 15 amino acids. The CDR3, as DNA: TGTGCCAGCAGCCCCTCAACAGGGCGGAACACTGAAGCTTTCTTT. Its translation is CASSPSTGRNTEAFF.

Concerning this clonotype itself: A much bigger clone sits one base away, suggesting this may be a read error. The rearrangement links TRBV20-1 to TRBJ2-5; 13 bases align to TRBD2. This CDR3 is 16 amino acids long. CDR1 and CDR2 (germline): DFQATT, SNEGSKA (reference sequence). CDR3 in amino acids: CSASTGLAGKQEIQYF. CDR3 nucleotides: TGCAGTGCTTCCACGGGACTAGCGGGAAAACAAGAGATCCAGTACTTC.

The gene calls are TRBV3-1 and TRBJ1-1; 7 positions match TRBD1. The germline V gene encodes CDR1 LGHDT and CDR2 YNNKEL (reference sequence). V lost 3 bases to trimming and J lost 1 base; unmatched junction nucleotides: 5. This CDR3 has 15 amino acids. The CDR3 here is CASSHGGTENTEAFF. CDR3 in DNA: TGTGCCAGCAGCCACGGCGGGACAGAGAACACTGAAGCTTTCTTT.

The chain joins TRBV11-2 to TRBJ2-5; no reliable D call. Looked up from germline, CDR1 is SGHAT and CDR2 is FQNNGV. The CDR3 spans 14 residues. V was pared by 0 bases and J by 3 bases, with 8 bases between. CDR3 amino acids: CASSLDFSKETQYF. In DNA form, the CDR3 reads TGTGCCAGCAGCTTAGATTTTAGTAAAGAGACCCAGTACTTC.

This clonotype was detected many times. This chain joins TRBV5-1 and TRBJ2-2; D ambiguous. The germline V and J ends were trimmed by 6 bases and 1 base, with 13 bases remaining between them. The CDR3 length is 15 residues. Germline loops: CDR1 SGHRS, CDR2 YFSETQ. CDR3 residues: CASKARAGNTGELFF. CDR3 bases: TGCGCCAGCAAAGCTCGGGCAGGGAACACCGGGGAGCTGTTTTTT.